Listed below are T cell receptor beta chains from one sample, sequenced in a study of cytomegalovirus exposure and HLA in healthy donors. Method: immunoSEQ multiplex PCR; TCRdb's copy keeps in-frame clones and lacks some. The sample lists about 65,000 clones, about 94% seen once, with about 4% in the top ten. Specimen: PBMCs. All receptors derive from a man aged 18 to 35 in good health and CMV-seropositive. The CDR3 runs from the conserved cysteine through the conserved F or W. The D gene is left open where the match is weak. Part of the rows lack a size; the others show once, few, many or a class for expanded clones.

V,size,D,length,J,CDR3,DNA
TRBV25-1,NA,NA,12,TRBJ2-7,CASSEGAGEQYF,TGTGCCAGCAGTGAAGGGGCGGGAGAGCAGTACTTC
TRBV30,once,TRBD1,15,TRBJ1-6,CAWRRQGLYNSPLHF,TGTGCCTGGAGAAGACAGGGTCTCTATAATTCACCCCTCCACTTT
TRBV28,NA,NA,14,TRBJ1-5,CASSLGDWIQPQHF,TGTGCCAGCAGTTTAGGAGATTGGATTCAGCCCCAGCATTTT
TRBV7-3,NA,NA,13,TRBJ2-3,CASSPSGTDTQYF,TGTGCCAGCAGCCCGTCAGGCACAGATACGCAGTATTTT
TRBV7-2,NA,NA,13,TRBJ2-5,CASSLGQGETQYF,TGTGCCAGCAGCTTAGGGCAGGGTGAGACCCAGTACTTC
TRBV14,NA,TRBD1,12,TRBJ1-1,CASSHTTGNAFF,TGTGCCAGCAGCCATACGACAGGGAATGCTTTCTTT
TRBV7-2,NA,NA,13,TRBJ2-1,CASSLVPRGEQFF,TGTGCCAGCAGCTTAGTTCCAAGGGGTGAGCAGTTCTTC
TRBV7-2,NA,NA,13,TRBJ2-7,CASSLQGGYEQYF,TGTGCCAGCAGCTTGCAGGGAGGCTACGAGCAGTACTTC
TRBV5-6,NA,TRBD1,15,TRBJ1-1,CASSLVGGGVTEAFF,TGTGCCAGCAGCTTGGTCGGAGGGGGCGTCACTGAAGCTTTCTTT
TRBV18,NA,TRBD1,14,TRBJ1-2,CASSPEGGGYGYTF,TGTGCCAGCTCACCCGAAGGGGGCGGCTATGGCTACACCTTC
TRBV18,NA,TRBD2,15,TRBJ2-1,CASSPGTSGRFEQFF,TGTGCCAGCTCACCTGGGACTAGCGGGAGGTTTGAGCAGTTCTTC
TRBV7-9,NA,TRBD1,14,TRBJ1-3,CASSRQGAGNTIYF,TGTGCCAGCAGCCGACAGGGCGCTGGAAACACCATATATTTT
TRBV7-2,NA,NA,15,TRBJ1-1,CASSPNPGGSPSAFF,TGTGCCAGCAGCCCGAACCCGGGGGGGTCTCCGTCAGCTTTCTTT
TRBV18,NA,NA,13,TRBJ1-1,CASSPPWQSEAFF,TGTGCCAGCTCACCACCCTGGCAGTCTGAAGCTTTCTTT
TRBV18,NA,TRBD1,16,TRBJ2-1,CASSPSGQGSYNEQFF,TGTGCCAGCTCACCATCGGGACAGGGTAGTTACAATGAGCAGTTCTTC
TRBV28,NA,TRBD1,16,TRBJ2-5,CASSPPPGQGTETQYF,TGTGCCAGCAGTCCCCCCCCCGGACAGGGGACCGAGACCCAGTACTTC
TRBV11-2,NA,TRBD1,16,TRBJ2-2,CASSLEDRGGTGELFF,TGTGCCAGCAGCTTAGAGGACAGGGGGGGCACCGGGGAGCTGTTTTTT
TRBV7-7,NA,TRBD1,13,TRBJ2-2,CATRGPDTGELFF,TGTGCTACCAGGGGGCCCGACACCGGGGAGCTGTTTTTT
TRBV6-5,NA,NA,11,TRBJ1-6,CASSYQSPLHF,TGTGCCAGCAGTTATCAGTCACCCCTCCACTTT
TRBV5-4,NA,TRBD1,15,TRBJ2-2,CASSLRQGVTGELFF,TGTGCCAGCAGCTTACGACAGGGGGTCACCGGGGAGCTGTTTTTT
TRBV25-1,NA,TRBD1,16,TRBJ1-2,CASSYQTGTGDYGYTF,TGTGCCAGCAGTTACCAAACCGGGACAGGGGATTATGGCTACACCTTC
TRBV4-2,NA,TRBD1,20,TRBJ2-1,CASSQPPGTGSLAGINEQFF,TGTGCCAGCAGCCAACCCCCCGGGACAGGGTCATTAGCCGGAATCAATGAGCAGTTCTTC
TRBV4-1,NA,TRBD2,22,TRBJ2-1,CASRVSGGGVLFVDRANNEQFF,TGCGCCAGCCGGGTCTCGGGGGGGGGAGTATTATTCGTTGATCGGGCGAACAATGAGCAGTTCTTC
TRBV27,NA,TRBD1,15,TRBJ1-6,CASSPRDRGNSPLHF,TGTGCCAGCAGTCCGCGGGACAGGGGGAATTCACCCCTCCACTTT
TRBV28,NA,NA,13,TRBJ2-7,CASSLKRGYEQYF,TGTGCCAGCAGTCTGAAGAGAGGCTACGAGCAGTACTTC
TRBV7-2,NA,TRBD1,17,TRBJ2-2,CASSSLYPGQVIGELFF,TGTGCCAGCAGCTCCCTGTACCCGGGACAGGTCATCGGGGAGCTGTTTTTT
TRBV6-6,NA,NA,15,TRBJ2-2,CASSPSVATTGELFF,TGTGCCAGCAGTCCTTCTGTGGCAACGACCGGGGAGCTGTTTTTT
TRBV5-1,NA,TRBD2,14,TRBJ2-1,CASSLGGRGNEQFF,TGCGCCAGCAGCTTGGGTGGGAGGGGTAATGAGCAGTTCTTC
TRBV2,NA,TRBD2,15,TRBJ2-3,CASSFTSGGGDTQYF,TGTGCCAGCAGTTTTACTAGCGGGGGTGGAGATACGCAGTATTTT